The 29 T cell receptor beta chains presented below share a single source sample, sequenced in a study of early stage breast cancer tumors. Sequencing used immunoSEQ multiplex PCR; TCRdb keeps in-frame clones, though not all of them. In the table there are nearly 70,000 clones, 65% to 85% of which are singletons. The sequencing input was blood. The receptors shown here come from a person in their 40s with breast cancer.

The J gene is TRBJ1-1, the V gene TRBV13; unclear D gene. Germline V lookup: CDR1 PRHDT, CDR2 FYEKMQ (reference sequence). Trimming cost V 3 bases and J 5 bases, with 19 bases left between them. The CDR3 sequence is 16 residues long. The CDR3 nucleotides read TGTGCCAGCAGCTTCATTCCCGGGTCCTGGGGTACTGAAGCTTTCTTT. Translated: CASSFIPGSWGTEAFF. Variable domain in full (rest from reference TRBV13 and TRBJ1-1): AAGVIQSPRHLIKEKRETATLKCYPIPRHDTVYWYQQGPGQDPQFLISFYEKMQSDKGSIPDRFSAQQFSDYHSELNMSSLELGDSALYFCASSFIPGSWGTEAFFGQGTRLTVV.

V usage is TRBV2 and J usage is TRBJ2-7; 9 bases align to TRBD1. The ends lost 5 bases at V and 4 bases at J; junction bases unmatched: 3. Germline CDR1 SNHLY, CDR2 FYNNEI. The CDR3 loop spans 13 amino acids. CDR3 DNA: TGTGCCAGCAGTACTGGGACAGGGTACGAGCAGTACTTC. This codes for CASSTGTGYEQYF.

This clone has just one count. J is TRBJ2-7 and V is TRBV4-2; 13 nucleotides agree with TRBD2. The CDR3 loop spans 18 amino acids. The germline gives CDR1 LGHNA, CDR2 YNFKEQ. J was trimmed by 2 bases and V by 1 base; bases with no gene match: 8. The DNA of the CDR3 is TGTGCCAGCAGCCAAGGATGGACTAGCGGGAGCAGTCCCTACGAGCAGTACTTC. It is translated as CASSQGWTSGSSPYEQYF.

The chain links TRBV29-1 to TRBJ2-5, with D perhaps TRBD1 or TRBD2 (5 bases each). V lost 7 bases and J 7 bases, leaving 13 bases between the germline ends. From germline, CDR1 is SQVTM and CDR2 ANQGSEA. The CDR3 extends over 11 amino acids. In DNA, the CDR3 is TGCAGCGCAGGGACGGAACGGACCCAGTACTTC. Amino acid sequence: CSAGTERTQYF.

The rearrangement joins TRBV6-5 to TRBJ2-7; D call uncertain. This CDR3 has 14 residues. Germline V CDR1 and CDR2: MNHEY, SVGAGI. Trimming removed 5 bases from V and 2 bases from J, with 13 bases in between. As DNA, the CDR3 is TGTGCCAGCAGTCCCCGCCGAGTAACCTACGAGCAGTACTTC. Protein sequence: CASSPRRVTYEQYF.

V and J are TRBV7-9 and TRBJ1-5, with 12 bases aligning to TRBD1. V gave up 1 base and J gave up 5 bases; unmatched junction bases: 3. The CDR3 length is 16 residues. CDR1 SEHNR and CDR2 FQNEAQ come from the germline V gene (reference sequence). In nucleotides, the CDR3 is TGTGCCAGCAGCTTAGTGGGACAGGGGGCCCATCAGCCCCAGCATTTT. It specifies CASSLVGQGAHQPQHF.

CDR3 nucleotides: TGTGCCAGCAGCTTGGAACCGGGACCCTACGAGCAGTACTTC. This translates into CASSLEPGPYEQYF. The rearrangement links TRBV5-4 to TRBJ2-7, with D tentatively TRBD1 or TRBD2 (5 bases each). CDR3 length: 14 residues. Germline V gene sequence: CDR1 SGHNT, CDR2 YYREEE (reference sequence). The V and J ends lost 0 bases and 2 bases respectively, with 9 bases between them.

V and J are TRBV4-1 and TRBJ2-3; TRBD2 matches 10 bases. The CDR3 has 17 amino acids. Germline V gene lookup returns CDR1 MGHRA and CDR2 YSYEKL. V shed 0 bases, J shed 2 bases, and the junction held 5 bases outside the gene matches. The CDR3 sequence: CASSQDQAGGSTDTQYF. CDR3 nucleotide sequence: TGCGCCAGCAGCCAAGATCAAGCGGGAGGGTCCACAGATACGCAGTATTTT.

The chain recombines TRBV5-1 with TRBJ2-5, with D hard to call. Germline loops: CDR1 SGHRS, CDR2 YFSETQ. Trimming removed 0 bases from V and 0 bases from J, with 15 bases in between. The length of the CDR3 is 17 residues. Here the CDR3 DNA reads TGCGCCAGCAGCTTGGGGCTTAACTTAGAGTACCAAGAGACCCAGTACTTC. The encoded protein is CASSLGLNLEYQETQYF.

The rearrangement uses TRBV2 and TRBJ2-5; 9 nucleotides align to TRBD1. Germline V gives CDR1 SNHLY, CDR2 FYNNEI. The CDR3 runs to 15 residues. J was trimmed by 5 bases and V by 4 bases; bases with no gene match: 8. CDR3 bases: TGTGCCAGCAGTGTGGTACAGGGGGCGGGGGAGACCCAGTACTTC. Its translation is CASSVVQGAGETQYF. Full variable domain (remainder filled in from reference TRBV2 and TRBJ2-5): EPEVTQTPSHQVTQMGQEVILRCVPISNHLYFYWYRQILGQKVEFLVSFYNNEISEKSEIFDDQFSVERPDGSNFTLKIRSTKLEDSAMYFCASSVVQGAGETQYFGPGTRLLVL.

This clone has a handful of counts. The CDR3: CASSKVGESPQHF. CDR3 nucleotide sequence: TGTGCCAGCAGTAAGGTCGGGGAGTCGCCCCAGCATTTT. This chain uses TRBV11-2 with TRBJ1-5; D remains unclear. The CDR3 sequence is 13 residues long. Germline lookup yields CDR1 SGHAT and CDR2 FQNNGV. V was trimmed by 6 bases and J by 9 bases, leaving 15 bases between them.

This rearrangement joins TRBV18 to TRBJ1-1; D remains unclear. Looked up from germline, CDR1 is KGHSH and CDR2 is LQKENI. The CDR3 is made up of 15 amino acids. Trimming cost V 0 bases and J 4 bases, with 12 bases left between them. CDR3 sequence reads: CASSPPGPVGTEAFF. As DNA, the CDR3 is TGTGCCAGCTCACCACCCGGACCGGTTGGCACTGAAGCTTTCTTT.

This chain connects TRBV2 to TRBJ2-7; TRBD1 agrees at 9 bases. J was trimmed by 2 bases and V by 2 bases; bases with no gene match: 4. The CDR3 loop spans 15 amino acids. Germline V lookup: CDR1 SNHLY, CDR2 FYNNEI. The CDR3 protein is CASSERGQGAYEQYF. The CDR3 DNA follows: TGTGCCAGCAGTGAAAGGGGACAGGGAGCCTACGAGCAGTACTTC.

The chain recombines TRBV30 with TRBJ2-7; D is possibly TRBD2 (6 bases). Trimming removed 2 bases at V and 3 bases at J, with 14 bases between. This CDR3 is built from 14 residues. Germline V gene sequence: CDR1 GTSNPN, CDR2 SVGIG (reference sequence). This chain's CDR3 is CAWSQGGIVYEQYF. CDR3 bases: TGTGCCTGGAGTCAAGGCGGGATCGTCTACGAGCAGTACTTC.

The chain employs TRBV4-1 and TRBJ1-1; 11 positions agree with TRBD1. V was pared by 1 base and J by 11 bases, with 6 bases of the junction left unmatched. CDR1 and CDR2 (germline): MGHRA, YSYEKL. The CDR3 is 14 residues long. Written as DNA, the CDR3 is TGCGCCAGCAGCCAAGTATCGGGACAGGGGGAGGCTTTCTTT. This translates into CASSQVSGQGEAFF.

The chain recombines TRBV15 with TRBJ2-4, with D possibly matching TRBD2 (5 bases). Germline CDR1 LNHNV, CDR2 YYDKDF (reference sequence). The V end was cut by 1 base, the J end by 7 bases, with 14 bases between. The CDR3 sequence is 15 residues long. CDR3 loop: CATSRGAEVLNIQYF. DNA of the CDR3: TGTGCCACCAGCAGAGGGGCGGAGGTATTGAACATTCAGTACTTC.

This clone was observed a single time. CDR3 bases: TGTGCCTGGAGTGGAATGACAGGGAATTACGAGCAGTACTTC. Its protein product is CAWSGMTGNYEQYF. V usage is TRBV30 and J usage is TRBJ2-7; TRBD1 matches at 7 bases. Germline CDR1 is GTSNPN and CDR2 is SVGIG (reference sequence). After removal of 1 base from V and 4 bases from J, the junction contained 7 bases not matched to a gene. The CDR3 is 14 residues long.

The chain combines TRBV11-3 with TRBJ2-2; 9 bases map to TRBD2. This CDR3 comprises 16 residues. Germline-derived CDR1 and CDR2 are SGHNT and YENEEA. The V segment lost 0 bases and the J segment 7 bases; nucleotides outside the gene matches: 6. CDR3 sequence reads: CASSLDSGRIGGELFF. The CDR3 DNA is TGTGCCAGCAGCTTAGACAGCGGGAGGATCGGCGGGGAGCTGTTTTTT.

The V gene is TRBV28, the J gene TRBJ2-7, with 8 positions matching TRBD1. Germline trimming cut 2 bases from V and 3 bases from J; bases unmatched to any gene: 3. The CDR3 contains 14 residues. Per the germline V gene, CDR1 is MDHEN and CDR2 is SYDVKM. CDR3 sequence reads: CASSLQGAGYEQYF. DNA of the CDR3: TGTGCCAGCAGTTTACAGGGGGCAGGCTACGAGCAGTACTTC. Combining the CDR3 with reference TRBV28 and TRBJ2-7 gives the whole variable domain DVKVTQSSRYLVKRTGEKVFLECVQDMDHENMFWYRQDPGLGLRLIYFSYDVKMKEKGDIPEGYSVSREKKERFSLILESASTNQTSMYLCASSLQGAGYEQYFGPGTRLTVT.

The V gene is TRBV16, the J gene TRBJ2-2, with 11 nucleotides matching TRBD2. Germline CDR1 is KGHSY and CDR2 is FQNENV. The CDR3 length is 19 residues. After removal of 2 bases from V and 5 bases from J, the junction contained 13 bases not matched to a gene. CDR3 coding DNA: TGTGCCAGCAGCCAAGGGGGGACAACTAGCGGGAGAACTACCGGGGAGCTGTTTTTT. Translated, it gives CASSQGGTTSGRTTGELFF.

The V call is TRBV7-3, the J call TRBJ2-3; TRBD1 matches 7 bases. After removal of 1 base from V and 1 base from J, the junction contained 5 bases not matched to a gene. The germline CDR1 and CDR2 sequences are SGHTA and FQGTGA. The CDR3 has 16 residues. The CDR3 sequence: CASSLNRGEGTDTQYF. In nucleotides, the CDR3 is TGTGCCAGCAGCTTAAACAGGGGAGAGGGCACAGATACGCAGTATTTT.

The chain joins TRBV5-4 to TRBJ1-1, with 8 bases aligning to TRBD1. The CDR3 contains 16 residues. V shed 3 bases, J shed 3 bases, and the junction held 10 bases outside the gene matches. CDR1 is SGHNT and CDR2 is YYREEE in the germline V gene (reference sequence). CDR3 sequence (DNA): TGTGCCAGCAGCTCCCCAATCAGGGGGCGCGACACTGAAGCTTTCTTT. Translating it yields CASSSPIRGRDTEAFF.

The rearrangement joins TRBV27 to TRBJ2-1; D is unresolved. The CDR3 consists of 15 residues. Per the germline V gene, CDR1 is MNHEY and CDR2 is SMNVEV (reference sequence). V was shortened by 5 bases and J by 3 bases, with 14 bases between the two germline ends. This CDR3 is CASSGDDGYYNEQFF. The CDR3 DNA reads as TGTGCCAGCAGTGGTGACGACGGGTACTACAATGAGCAGTTCTTC.

With respect to this clone: Relative to the germline gene, one junction end is altered; a read error may explain this. The rearrangement joins TRBV7-7 to TRBJ2-2; D is undetermined. Germline V gives CDR1 SSHAT, CDR2 FNYEAQ (reference sequence). There are 12 residues in the CDR3. CDR3 residues: CASSRTTGELFF. Here the CDR3 DNA reads TGTGCTAGCAGCAGAACTACCGGGGAGCTGTTTTTT.

The chain joins TRBV5-1 to TRBJ2-3; TRBD1 matches at 8 bases. The CDR3 is 16 residues long. CDR1 and CDR2 from the germline V gene are SGHRS and YFSETQ. V dropped 2 bases and J dropped 2; count of bases not matched to a gene: 7. In DNA, the CDR3 is TGCGCCAGCAGCTTAGGGACAGGCGGCTACACAGATACGCAGTATTTT. Protein product: CASSLGTGGYTDTQYF.

This clone came up a few times. V and J are TRBV6-5 and TRBJ1-2, with TRBD1 matching 9 bases. Germline CDR1 MNHEY, CDR2 SVGAGI. J gave up 5 bases and V 0 bases, and 7 bases lay outside the gene matches. This CDR3 spans 16 amino acids. The DNA of the CDR3 is TGTGCCAGCAGTTACTCCGGGACAGGGTTGGTTTATGGCTACACCTTC. Protein: CASSYSGTGLVYGYTF.

V and J are TRBV5-1 and TRBJ2-5; 7 bases agree with TRBD1. Trimming removed 7 bases from V and 0 bases from J; junction bases left unmatched: 6. The CDR3 spans 14 residues. CDR1 is SGHRS and CDR2 is YFSETQ in the germline V gene. The CDR3 bases are TGCGCCAGCTTCGGACAGGACGACCAAGAGACCCAGTACTTC. Translating it yields CASFGQDDQETQYF. Full variable domain (rest looked up from reference TRBV5-1 and TRBJ2-5): KAGVTQTPRYLIKTRGQQVTLSCSPISGHRSVSWYQQTPGQGLQFLFEYFSETQRNKGNFPGRFSGRQFSNSRSEMNVSTLELGDSALYLCASFGQDDQETQYFGPGTRLLVL.

This clone was seen a handful of times. The chain uses TRBV20-1 and TRBJ1-2; 8 nucleotides agree with TRBD1. The trim removed 5 bases at V and 13 bases at J, leaving 6 bases unmatched. The length of the CDR3 is 10 residues. Germline V gives CDR1 DFQATT, CDR2 SNEGSKA (reference sequence). CDR3 sequence: CSAGQGISTF. DNA for the CDR3: TGCAGTGCTGGACAGGGTATTTCCACCTTC.

This chain's CDR3 is CASSQDRGTYNEQFF. The CDR3 coding sequence is TGTGCCAGCAGCCAAGACAGGGGAACCTACAATGAGCAGTTCTTC. The V call is TRBV14, the J call TRBJ2-1, with D perhaps matching TRBD1 (6 bases). The V gene's germline CDR1 is SGHDN and CDR2 FVKESK. The CDR3 is 15 residues long. Trimming stripped 0 bases from V and 2 bases from J, with 8 bases between.